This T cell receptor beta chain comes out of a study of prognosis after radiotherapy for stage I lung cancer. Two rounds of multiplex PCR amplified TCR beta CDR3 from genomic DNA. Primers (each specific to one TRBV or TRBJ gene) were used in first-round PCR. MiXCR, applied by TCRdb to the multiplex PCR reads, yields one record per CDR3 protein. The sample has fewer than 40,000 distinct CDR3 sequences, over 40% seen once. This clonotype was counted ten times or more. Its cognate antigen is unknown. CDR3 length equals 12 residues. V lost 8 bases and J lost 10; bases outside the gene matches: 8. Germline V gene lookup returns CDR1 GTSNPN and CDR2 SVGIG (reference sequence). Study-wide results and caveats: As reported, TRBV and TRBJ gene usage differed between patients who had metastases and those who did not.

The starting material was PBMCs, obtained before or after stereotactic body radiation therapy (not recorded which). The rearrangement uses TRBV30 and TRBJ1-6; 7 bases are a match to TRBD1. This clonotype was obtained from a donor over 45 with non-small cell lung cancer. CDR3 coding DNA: TGTGCCCTCGACAGGGCAGGCTCACCCCTCCACTTT. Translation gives CALDRAGSPLHF.